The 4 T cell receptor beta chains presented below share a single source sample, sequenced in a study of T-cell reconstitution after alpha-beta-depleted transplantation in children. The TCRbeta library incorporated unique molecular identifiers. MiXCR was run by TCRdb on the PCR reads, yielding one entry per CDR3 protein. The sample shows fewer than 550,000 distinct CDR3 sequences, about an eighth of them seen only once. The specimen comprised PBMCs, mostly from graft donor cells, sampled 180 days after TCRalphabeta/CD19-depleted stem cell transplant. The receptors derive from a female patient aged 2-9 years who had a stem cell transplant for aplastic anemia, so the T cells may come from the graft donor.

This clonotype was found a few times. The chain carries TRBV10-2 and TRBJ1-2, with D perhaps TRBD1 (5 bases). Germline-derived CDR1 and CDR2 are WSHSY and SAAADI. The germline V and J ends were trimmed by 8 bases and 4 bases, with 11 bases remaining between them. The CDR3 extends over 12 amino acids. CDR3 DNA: TGCGCCAGCGGGAGAGACAGCTATGGCTACACCTTC. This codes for CASGRDSYGYTF.

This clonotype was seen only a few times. CDR3 in amino acids: CSASPETSGNYEQFF. The CDR3 DNA is TGCAGTGCCTCACCGGAGACTAGCGGGAACTATGAGCAGTTCTTC. The J gene is TRBJ2-1, the V gene TRBV20-1; 11 bases are a match to TRBD2. The CDR3 covers 15 residues. From germline, CDR1 is DFQATT and CDR2 SNEGSKA (reference sequence). V gave up 6 bases and J gave up 8 bases; unmatched junction bases: 12.

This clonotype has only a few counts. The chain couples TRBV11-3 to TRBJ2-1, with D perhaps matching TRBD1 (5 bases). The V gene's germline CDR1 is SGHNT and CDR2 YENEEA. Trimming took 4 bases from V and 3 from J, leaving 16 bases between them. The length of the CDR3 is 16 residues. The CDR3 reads CASSSSGRDDYNEQFF. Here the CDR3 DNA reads TGTGCCAGCAGCTCCTCGGGCAGGGATGACTACAATGAGCAGTTCTTC.

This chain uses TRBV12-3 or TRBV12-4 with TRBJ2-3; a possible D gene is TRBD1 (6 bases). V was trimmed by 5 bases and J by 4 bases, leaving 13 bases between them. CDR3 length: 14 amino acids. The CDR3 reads CASSLGPGADTQYF. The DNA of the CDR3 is TGTGCCAGCAGTCTCGGCCCAGGGGCAGATACGCAGTATTTT.